This TCR beta chain was identified in a study of blood T cell repertoires in COVID-19 (dated by TCRdb to about 2020). With respect to the entire study: The collaborator samples originated in the United States, Italy and Spain and spanned the acute and convalescent phases of COVID-19. The prospective study material was composed of cDNA or gDNA derived from T cells, B-cell-depleted T cells, or PBMCs. Subjects who had been exposed to COVID-19, were actively infected with it, or had recovered from it provided the deeply sampled blood TCRbeta repertoires that made up the dataset. The repertoires were released in a freely available public database intended as a resource for research on the immune response to SARS-CoV-2. Samples were obtained from the ongoing ImmuneRACE study (first 160 participants) and from approximately 1,200 subjects provided by 6 global collaborators. A de-identified subject ID, COVID-19 status, age in years and sex were almost always included in the sample metadata. HLA class I and class II types, where available, came from metadata supplied by the sample provider rather than from assay-based typing.

TCRbeta CDR3 regions were amplified from genomic DNA by means of the immunoSEQ Assay, a bias-controlled multiplex PCR. The original pipeline was this. Within the assay, amplification of reference gene primers was used to estimate how many nucleated cells each sample contained. Sequence reads were collapsed and filtered to measure the absolute abundance of every unique TCRbeta CDR3 rearrangement. For each sample, productive Simpson clonality was calculated as the square root of Simpson's diversity index over productive rearrangements. TCRdb retrieved this table from immuneACCESS and kept in-frame rearrangements only. Not all clones are present; in checked studies, unresolved V genes account for under half, and no reason is known for the remainder. Clone size and V and J calls were adopted from that table, with D and trimming inferred from the DNA. The sample contains hundreds of thousands of clones, 82% of them found a single time. 3% to 4.5% of the sample is in the top ten clones.

CDR1 and CDR2 are drawn from the germline V gene: SGDLS, YYNGEE. Its CDR3 holds 16 amino acids, cysteine through phenylalanine. Only the CDR3 portion is preserved as DNA: 48 bases, with reading frame beginning at the first base. The junction shows trimming of 4 bases on V and 2 bases on J, and the gene matches do not reach 11 bases of it. What the authors observed across the whole study: Clinical and demographic metadata were provided uncurated, with the amount varying by source and participant.

Details on this clone: The clone's antigen remains unknown. Base-call qualities are not available, and no considerably larger clone is one nucleotide away.

Whole blood was collected in K2EDTA tubes by collaborating institutions according to the institutions' own protocols. For TCRbeta analysis, collaborators shipped samples in one of three forms: frozen whole blood, isolated PBMCs, or DNA extracted from either of those sample types. The sequence came from a woman aged 80 or over with acute or convalescent COVID-19. Recombination linked TRBV9 to TRBJ2-7; TRBD1 fits 8 bases in the junction. What was sequenced was peripheral blood. The CDR3 protein: CASSLDQGAPTYEQYF. In nucleotides, the sequence is TGTGCCAGCAGCCTCGACCAGGGGGCCCCAACCTACGAGCAGTACTTC.